Here is one TCR beta chain with its context. What it binds is unknown. This record belongs to a study of vaccination and CD4 T cells after COVID-19. The study's findings and limits: Convalescent patients gained a median approximately 86% of their reactive clones only post-vaccination.

The sample's time point: late sampling 161 to 241 days after vaccination in a few convalescent patients. The treatment: approximately 9-day PBMC culture with coronavirus spike peptide pools or control peptides (ViraFEST assay). Half the growth medium was swapped for new IL-2 medium on days 3 and 7. An Oncomine TCR Beta short-read assay was used to sequence the DNA from cultured CD4+ T cells. Using the QIAamp micro DNA kit, genomic DNA was extracted from the CD4+ T cells that had been cultured. Using its own MiXCR run on the PCR reads, TCRdb lists one record per CDR3 protein. The profile shows tens of thousands of distinct CDR3 sequences, approximately 38% of them singletons. CDR1 is MNHEY and CDR2 is SMNVEV in the germline V gene (reference sequence). There are 14 residues in the CDR3. Trimming took off 2 bases at V and 1 base at J, with 7 bases between the two ends.

The source of this sequence is a human donor who had recovered from COVID-19. The rearrangement uses TRBV27 and TRBJ2-3; possibly TRBD2 for D (5 bases). The sequencing here drew on CD4+ T cells from blood, cultured in vitro, taken about 7 months after SARS-CoV-2 vaccination. The CDR3 nucleotides read TGTGCCAGCAGTTTAGGACTCCGCACAGATACGCAGTATTTT. It yields the protein CASSLGLRTDTQYF.